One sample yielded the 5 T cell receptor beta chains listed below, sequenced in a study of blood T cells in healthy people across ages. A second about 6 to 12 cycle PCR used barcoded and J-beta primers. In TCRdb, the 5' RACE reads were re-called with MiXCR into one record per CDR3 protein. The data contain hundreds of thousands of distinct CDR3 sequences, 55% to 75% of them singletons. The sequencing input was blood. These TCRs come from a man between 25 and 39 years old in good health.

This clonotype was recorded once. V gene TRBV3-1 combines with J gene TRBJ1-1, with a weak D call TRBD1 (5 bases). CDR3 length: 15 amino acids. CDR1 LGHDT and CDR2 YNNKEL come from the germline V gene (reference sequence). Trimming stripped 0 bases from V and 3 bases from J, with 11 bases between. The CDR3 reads CASSQDEGLYTEAFF. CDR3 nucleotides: TGTGCCAGCAGCCAAGATGAGGGGTTGTACACTGAAGCTTTCTTT.

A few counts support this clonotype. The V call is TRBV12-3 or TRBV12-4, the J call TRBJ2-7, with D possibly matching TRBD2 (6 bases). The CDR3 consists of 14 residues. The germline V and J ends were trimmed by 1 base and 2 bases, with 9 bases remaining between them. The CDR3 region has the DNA TGTGCCAGCAGTTTAGTACTAGCAACCTACGAGCAGTACTTC. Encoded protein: CASSLVLATYEQYF.

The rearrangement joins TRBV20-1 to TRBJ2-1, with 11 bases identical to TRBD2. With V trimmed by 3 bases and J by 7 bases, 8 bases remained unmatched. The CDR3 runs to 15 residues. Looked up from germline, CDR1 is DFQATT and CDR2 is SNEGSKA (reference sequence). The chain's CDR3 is CSASNTRLAGNEQFF. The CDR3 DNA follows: TGCAGTGCTAGTAATACGAGACTAGCGGGAAATGAGCAGTTCTTC.

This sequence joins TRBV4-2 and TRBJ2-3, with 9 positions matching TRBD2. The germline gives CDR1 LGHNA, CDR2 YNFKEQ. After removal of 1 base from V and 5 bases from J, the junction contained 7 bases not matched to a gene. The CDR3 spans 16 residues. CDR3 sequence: CASSQVAAGGQDTQYF. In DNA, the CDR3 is TGTGCCAGCAGCCAAGTCGCGGCGGGAGGGCAAGATACGCAGTATTTT.

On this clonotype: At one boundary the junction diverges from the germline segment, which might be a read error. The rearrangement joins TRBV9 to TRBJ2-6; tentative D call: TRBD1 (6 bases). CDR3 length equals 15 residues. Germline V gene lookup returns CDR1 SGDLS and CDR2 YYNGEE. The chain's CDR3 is CASCVGGSGANVLTF. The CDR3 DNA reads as TGTGCCAGCTGCGTAGGGGGATCTGGGGCCAACGTCCTGACTTTC.